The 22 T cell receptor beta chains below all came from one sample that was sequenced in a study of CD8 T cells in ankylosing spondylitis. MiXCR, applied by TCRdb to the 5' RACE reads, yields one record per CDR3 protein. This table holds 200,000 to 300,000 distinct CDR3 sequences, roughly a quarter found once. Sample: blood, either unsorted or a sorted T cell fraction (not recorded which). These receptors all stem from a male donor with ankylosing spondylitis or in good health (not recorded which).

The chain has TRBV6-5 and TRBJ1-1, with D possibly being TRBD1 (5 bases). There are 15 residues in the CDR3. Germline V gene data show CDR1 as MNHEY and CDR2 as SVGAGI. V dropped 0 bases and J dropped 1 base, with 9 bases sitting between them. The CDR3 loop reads CASSYSTAGNTEAFF. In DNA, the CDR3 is TGTGCCAGCAGTTACTCGACAGCGGGGAACACTGAAGCTTTCTTT.

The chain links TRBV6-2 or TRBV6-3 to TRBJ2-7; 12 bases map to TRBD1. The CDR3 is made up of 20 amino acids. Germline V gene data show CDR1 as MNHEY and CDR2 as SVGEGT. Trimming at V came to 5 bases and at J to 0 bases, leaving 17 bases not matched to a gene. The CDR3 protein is CASSHLSRDRGPTVSYEQYF. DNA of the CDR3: TGTGCCAGCAGTCATCTATCCCGGGACAGGGGGCCAACCGTCTCCTACGAGCAGTACTTC.

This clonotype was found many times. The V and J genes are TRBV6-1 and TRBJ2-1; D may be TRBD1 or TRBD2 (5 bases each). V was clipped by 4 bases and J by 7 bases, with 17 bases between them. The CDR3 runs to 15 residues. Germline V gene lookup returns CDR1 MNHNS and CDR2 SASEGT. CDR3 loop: CASSAHGALRNEQFF. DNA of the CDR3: TGTGCCAGCAGTGCCCACGGGGCGTTGAGGAATGAGCAGTTCTTC.

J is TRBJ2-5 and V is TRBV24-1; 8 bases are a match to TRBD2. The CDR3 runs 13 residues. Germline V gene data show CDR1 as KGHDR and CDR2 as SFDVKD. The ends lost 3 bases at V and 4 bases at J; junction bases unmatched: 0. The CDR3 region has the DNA TGTGCCACCAGTGATGCGGGGGGAGAGACCCAGTACTTC. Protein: CATSDAGGETQYF.

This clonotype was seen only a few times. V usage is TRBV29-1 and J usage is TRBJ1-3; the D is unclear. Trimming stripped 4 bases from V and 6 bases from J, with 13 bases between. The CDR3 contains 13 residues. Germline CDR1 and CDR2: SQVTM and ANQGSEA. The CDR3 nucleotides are TGCAGCGTTGCTTCCCTTAGGGAAAACACCATATATTTT. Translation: CSVASLRENTIYF.

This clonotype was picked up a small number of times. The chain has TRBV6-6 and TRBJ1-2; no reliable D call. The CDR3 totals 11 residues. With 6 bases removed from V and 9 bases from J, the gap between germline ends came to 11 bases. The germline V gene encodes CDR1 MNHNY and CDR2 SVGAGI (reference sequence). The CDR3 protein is CASSQDGRYTF. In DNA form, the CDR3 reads TGTGCCAGCAGCCAGGACGGACGCTACACCTTC.

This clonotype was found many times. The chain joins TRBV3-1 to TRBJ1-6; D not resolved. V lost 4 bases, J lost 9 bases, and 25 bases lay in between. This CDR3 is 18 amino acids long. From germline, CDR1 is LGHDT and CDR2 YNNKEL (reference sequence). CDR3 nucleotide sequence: TGTGCCAGCAGCCCGACCCAAAACCCCGGCTTGCCGTTTTCACCCCTCCACTTT. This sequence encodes CASSPTQNPGLPFSPLHF.

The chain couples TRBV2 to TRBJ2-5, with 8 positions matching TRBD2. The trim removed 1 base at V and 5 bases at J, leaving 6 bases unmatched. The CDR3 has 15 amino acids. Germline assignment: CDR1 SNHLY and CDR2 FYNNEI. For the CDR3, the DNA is TGTGCCAGCAGTGAAGGCGGGGGGAGTAGGGAGACCCAGTACTTC. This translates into CASSEGGGSRETQYF.

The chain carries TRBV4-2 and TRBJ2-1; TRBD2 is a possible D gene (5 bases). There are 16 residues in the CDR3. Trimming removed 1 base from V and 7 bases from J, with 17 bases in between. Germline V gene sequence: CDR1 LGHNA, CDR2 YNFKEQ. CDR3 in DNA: TGTGCCAGCAGCCAAGGGGCTAGCCAGTCGGGTAATGAGCAGTTCTTC. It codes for CASSQGASQSGNEQFF.

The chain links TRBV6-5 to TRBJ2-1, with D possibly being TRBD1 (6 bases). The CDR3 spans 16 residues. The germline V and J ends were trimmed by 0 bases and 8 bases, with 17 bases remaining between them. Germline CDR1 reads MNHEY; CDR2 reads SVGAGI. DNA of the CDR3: TGTGCCAGCAGTTACTCGTGGGGGCGGGTACGCGATGAGCAGTTCTTC. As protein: CASSYSWGRVRDEQFF.

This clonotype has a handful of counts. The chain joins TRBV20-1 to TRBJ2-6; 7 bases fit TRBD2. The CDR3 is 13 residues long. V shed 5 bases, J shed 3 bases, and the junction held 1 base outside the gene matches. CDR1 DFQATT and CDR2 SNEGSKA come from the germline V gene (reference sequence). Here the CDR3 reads CSAWGGGANVLTF. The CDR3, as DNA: TGCAGTGCTTGGGGGGGTGGGGCCAACGTCCTGACTTTC.

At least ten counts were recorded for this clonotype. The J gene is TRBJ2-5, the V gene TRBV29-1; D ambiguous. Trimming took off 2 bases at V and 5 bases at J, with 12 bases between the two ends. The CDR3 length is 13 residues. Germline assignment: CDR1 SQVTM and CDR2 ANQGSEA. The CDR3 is CSVELRNRETQYF. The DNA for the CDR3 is TGCAGCGTTGAACTCCGGAATCGCGAGACCCAGTACTTC.

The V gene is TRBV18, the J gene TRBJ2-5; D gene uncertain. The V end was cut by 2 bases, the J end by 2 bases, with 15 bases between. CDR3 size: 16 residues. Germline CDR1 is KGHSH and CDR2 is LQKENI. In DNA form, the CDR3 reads TGTGCCAGCTCACCAGTCCCGCCCGAAGGTCAAGAGACCCAGTACTTC. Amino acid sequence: CASSPVPPEGQETQYF.

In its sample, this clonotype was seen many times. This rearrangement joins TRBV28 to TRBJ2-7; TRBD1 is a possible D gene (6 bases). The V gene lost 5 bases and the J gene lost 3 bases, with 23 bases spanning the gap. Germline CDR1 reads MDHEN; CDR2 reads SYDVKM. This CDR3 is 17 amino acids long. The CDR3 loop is CASSIATPPGTNYEQYF. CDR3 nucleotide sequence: TGTGCCAGCAGTATCGCCACACCTCCCGGGACAAACTACGAGCAGTACTTC.

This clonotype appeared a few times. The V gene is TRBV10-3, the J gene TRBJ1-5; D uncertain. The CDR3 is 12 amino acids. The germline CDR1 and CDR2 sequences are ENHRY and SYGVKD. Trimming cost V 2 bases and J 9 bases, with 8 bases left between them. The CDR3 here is CAISEGSGPQHF. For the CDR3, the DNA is TGTGCCATCAGTGAGGGGAGTGGGCCCCAGCATTTT.

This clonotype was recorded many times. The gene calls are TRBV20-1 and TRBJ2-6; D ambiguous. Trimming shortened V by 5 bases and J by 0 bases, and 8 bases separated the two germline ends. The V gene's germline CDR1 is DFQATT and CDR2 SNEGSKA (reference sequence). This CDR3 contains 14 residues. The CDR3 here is CSAPHSSGANVLTF. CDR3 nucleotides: TGCAGTGCTCCTCACTCCTCTGGGGCCAACGTCCTGACTTTC.

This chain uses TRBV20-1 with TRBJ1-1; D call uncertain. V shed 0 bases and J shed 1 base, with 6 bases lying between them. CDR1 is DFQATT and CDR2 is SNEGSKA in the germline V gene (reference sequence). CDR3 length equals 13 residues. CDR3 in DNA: TGCAGTGCTAGAGATGGGAAGAACACTGAAGCTTTCTTT. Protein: CSARDGKNTEAFF.

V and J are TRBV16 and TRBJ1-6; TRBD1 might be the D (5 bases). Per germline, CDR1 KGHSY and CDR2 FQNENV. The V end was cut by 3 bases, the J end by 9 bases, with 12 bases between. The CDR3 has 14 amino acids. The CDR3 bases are TGTGCCAGCAGCCAGGGGACGGAAGGTTCACCCCTCCACTTT. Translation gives CASSQGTEGSPLHF.

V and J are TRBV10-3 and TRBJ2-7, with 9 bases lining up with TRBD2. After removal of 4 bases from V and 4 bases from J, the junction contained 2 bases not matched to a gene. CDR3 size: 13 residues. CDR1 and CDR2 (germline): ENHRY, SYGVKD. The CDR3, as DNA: TGTGCCATCAGTGTTAGCGGGGGTTACGAGCAGTACTTC. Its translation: CAISVSGGYEQYF.

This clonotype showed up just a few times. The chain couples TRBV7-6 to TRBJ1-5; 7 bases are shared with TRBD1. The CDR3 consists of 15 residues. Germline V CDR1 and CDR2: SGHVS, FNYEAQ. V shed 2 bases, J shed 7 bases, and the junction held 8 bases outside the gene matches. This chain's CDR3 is CASSLSVGGGQPQHF. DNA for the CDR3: TGTGCCAGCAGCTTATCAGTAGGGGGCGGCCAGCCCCAGCATTTT.

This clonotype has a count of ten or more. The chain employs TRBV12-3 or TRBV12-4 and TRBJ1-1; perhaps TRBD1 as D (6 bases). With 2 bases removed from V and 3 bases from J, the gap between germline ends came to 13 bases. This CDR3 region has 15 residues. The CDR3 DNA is TGTGCCAGCAGTTTACTTGCAGGGGTGGACACTGAAGCTTTCTTT. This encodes CASSLLAGVDTEAFF.

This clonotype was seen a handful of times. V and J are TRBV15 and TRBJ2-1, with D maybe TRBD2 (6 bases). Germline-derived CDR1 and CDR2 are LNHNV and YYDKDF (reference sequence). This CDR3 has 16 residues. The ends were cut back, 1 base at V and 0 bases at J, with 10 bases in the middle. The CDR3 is CATSRGAGSSYNEQFF. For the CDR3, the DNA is TGTGCCACCAGCAGAGGGGCGGGGAGCTCCTACAATGAGCAGTTCTTC.